This T cell receptor (beta chain) appears in the sequencing data of a study of T cells in tumors after PD-1 blockade. Data came from immunoSEQ multiplex PCR; TCRdb stores just in-frame clones and leaves some out. The sample has tens of thousands of clones; less than 85% are singletons. Germline V gene sequence: CDR1 LNHDA, CDR2 SQIVND (reference sequence). The CDR3 covers 16 residues. Trimming took 6 bases from V and 8 from J, leaving 25 bases between them. The source is a human donor with basal cell carcinoma. This chain connects TRBV19 to TRBJ1-2; D might be TRBD1 (6 bases). Specimen: PBMCs, collected after anti-PD-1 treatment. DNA of the CDR3: TGTGCCAGTAGGTCCGCCAGGGGTCCCCTAGGTGAAGGCTACACCTTC. Translating it yields CASRSARGPLGEGYTF.